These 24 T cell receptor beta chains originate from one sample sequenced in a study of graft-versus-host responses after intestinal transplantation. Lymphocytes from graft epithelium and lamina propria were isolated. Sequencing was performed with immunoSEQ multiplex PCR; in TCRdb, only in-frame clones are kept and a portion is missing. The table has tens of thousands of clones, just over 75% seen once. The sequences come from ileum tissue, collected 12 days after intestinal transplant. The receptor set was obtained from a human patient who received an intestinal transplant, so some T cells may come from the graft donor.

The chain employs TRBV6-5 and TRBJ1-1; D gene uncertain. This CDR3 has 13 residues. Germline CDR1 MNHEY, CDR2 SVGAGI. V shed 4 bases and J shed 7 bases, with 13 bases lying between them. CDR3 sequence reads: CASSFDTSYEAFF. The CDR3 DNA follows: TGTGCCAGCAGTTTTGACACAAGTTATGAAGCTTTCTTT.

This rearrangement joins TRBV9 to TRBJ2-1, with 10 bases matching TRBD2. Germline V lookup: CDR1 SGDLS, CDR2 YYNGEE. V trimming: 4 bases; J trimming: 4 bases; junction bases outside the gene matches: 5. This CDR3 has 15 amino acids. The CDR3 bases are TGTGCCAGCAGCAACCAGCGGGGGGGATACAATGAGCAGTTCTTC. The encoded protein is CASSNQRGGYNEQFF.

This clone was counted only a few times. CDR3 sequence: CASSAYSGANVLTF. DNA of the CDR3: TGTGCCAGCAGTGCCTACTCTGGGGCCAACGTCCTGACTTTC. This chain connects TRBV27 to TRBJ2-6; D gene uncertain. The CDR3 totals 14 residues. V lost 5 bases to trimming and J lost 0 bases, with 5 bases between them. CDR1 and CDR2 (germline): MNHEY, SMNVEV (reference sequence).

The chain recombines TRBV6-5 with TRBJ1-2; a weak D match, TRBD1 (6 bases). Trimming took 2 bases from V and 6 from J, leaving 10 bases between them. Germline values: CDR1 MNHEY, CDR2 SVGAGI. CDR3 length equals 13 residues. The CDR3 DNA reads TGTGCCAGCAGTTACGCGGGGGCGGATGGCTACACCTTC. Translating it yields CASSYAGADGYTF.

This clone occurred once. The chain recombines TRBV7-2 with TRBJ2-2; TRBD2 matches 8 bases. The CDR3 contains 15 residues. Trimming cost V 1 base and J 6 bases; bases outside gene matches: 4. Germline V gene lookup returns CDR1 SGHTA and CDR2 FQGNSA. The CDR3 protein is CASSLDGGAAGELFF. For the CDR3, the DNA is TGTGCCAGCAGCTTAGACGGGGGGGCGGCCGGGGAGCTGTTTTTT.

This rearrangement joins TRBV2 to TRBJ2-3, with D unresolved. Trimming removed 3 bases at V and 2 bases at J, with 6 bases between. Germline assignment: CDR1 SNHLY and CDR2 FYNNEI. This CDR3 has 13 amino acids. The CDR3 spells CASSDYFTDTQYF. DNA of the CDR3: TGTGCCAGCAGTGACTACTTCACAGATACGCAGTATTTT.

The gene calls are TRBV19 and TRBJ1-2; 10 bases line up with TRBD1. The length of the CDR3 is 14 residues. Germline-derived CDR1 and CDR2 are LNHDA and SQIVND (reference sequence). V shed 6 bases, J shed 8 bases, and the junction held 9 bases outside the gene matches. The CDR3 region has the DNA TGTGCCAGTAGCCGGGACAGGGGCACCCGGGGCTACACCTTC. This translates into CASSRDRGTRGYTF. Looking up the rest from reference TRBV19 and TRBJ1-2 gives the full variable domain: DGGITQSPKYLFRKEGQNVTLSCEQNLNHDAMYWYRQDPGQGLRLIYYSQIVNDFQKGDIAEGYSVSREKKESFPLTVTSAQKNPTAFYLCASSRDRGTRGYTFGSGTRLTVV.

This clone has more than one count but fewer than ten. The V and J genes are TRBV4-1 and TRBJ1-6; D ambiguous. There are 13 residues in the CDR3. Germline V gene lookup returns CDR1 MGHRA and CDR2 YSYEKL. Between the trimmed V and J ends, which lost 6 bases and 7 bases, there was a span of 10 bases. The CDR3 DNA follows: TGCGCCAGCAGGAATCTAGGAAATTCACCCCTCCACTTT. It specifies CASRNLGNSPLHF.

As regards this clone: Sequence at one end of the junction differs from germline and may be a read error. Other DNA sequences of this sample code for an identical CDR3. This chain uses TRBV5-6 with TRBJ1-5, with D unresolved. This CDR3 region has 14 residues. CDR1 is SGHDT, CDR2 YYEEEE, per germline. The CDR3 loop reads CASSLAGSNQPQHF. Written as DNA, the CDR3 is TGTGCTAGCAGCCTCGCGGGGAGCAATCAGCCCCAGCATTTT.

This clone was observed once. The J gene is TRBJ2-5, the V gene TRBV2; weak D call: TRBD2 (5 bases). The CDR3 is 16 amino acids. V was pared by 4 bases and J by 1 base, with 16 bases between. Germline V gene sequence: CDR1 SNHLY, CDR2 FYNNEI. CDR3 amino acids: CASSALDGSAQETQYF. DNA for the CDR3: TGTGCCAGCAGTGCCCTTGATGGGAGCGCCCAAGAGACCCAGTACTTC.

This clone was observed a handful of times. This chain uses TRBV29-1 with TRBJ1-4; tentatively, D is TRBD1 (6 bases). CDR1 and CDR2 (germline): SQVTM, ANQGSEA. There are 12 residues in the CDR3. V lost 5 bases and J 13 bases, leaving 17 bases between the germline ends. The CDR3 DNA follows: TGCAGCGTTCCCTCCGGGGGGGCTGGACTGTTTTTT. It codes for CSVPSGGAGLFF.

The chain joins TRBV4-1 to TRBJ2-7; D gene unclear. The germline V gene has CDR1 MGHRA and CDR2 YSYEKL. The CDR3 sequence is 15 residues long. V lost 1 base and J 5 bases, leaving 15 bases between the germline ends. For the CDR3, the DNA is TGCGCCAGCAGCCAAGGATCGGGTGGGTGGGACGAGCAGTACTTC. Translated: CASSQGSGGWDEQYF.

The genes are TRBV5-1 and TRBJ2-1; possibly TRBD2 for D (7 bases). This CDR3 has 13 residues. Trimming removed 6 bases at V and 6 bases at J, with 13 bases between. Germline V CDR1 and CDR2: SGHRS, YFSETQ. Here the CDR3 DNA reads TGCGCCAGCACATTAGGGGGGGTCAATGAGCAGTTCTTC. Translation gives CASTLGGVNEQFF.

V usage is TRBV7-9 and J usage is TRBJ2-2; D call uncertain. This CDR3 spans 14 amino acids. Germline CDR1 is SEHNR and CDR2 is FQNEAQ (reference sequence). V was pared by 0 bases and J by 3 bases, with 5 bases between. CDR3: CASSLAAHTGELFF. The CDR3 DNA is TGTGCCAGCAGCTTAGCGGCTCACACCGGGGAGCTGTTTTTT.

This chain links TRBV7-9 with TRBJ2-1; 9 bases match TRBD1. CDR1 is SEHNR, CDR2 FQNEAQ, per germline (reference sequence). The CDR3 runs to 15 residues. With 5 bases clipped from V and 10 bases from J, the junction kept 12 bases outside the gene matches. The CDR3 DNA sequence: TGTGCCAGCAGCCTGATACAGGGGGCAGAAGAGGAGCAGTTCTTC. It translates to CASSLIQGAEEEQFF. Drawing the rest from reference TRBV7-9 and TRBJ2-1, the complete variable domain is DTGVSQNPRHKITKRGQNVTFRCDPISEHNRLYWYRQTLGQGPEFLTYFQNEAQLEKSRLLSDRFSAERPKGSFSTLEIQRTEQGDSAMYLCASSLIQGAEEEQFFGPGTRLTVL.

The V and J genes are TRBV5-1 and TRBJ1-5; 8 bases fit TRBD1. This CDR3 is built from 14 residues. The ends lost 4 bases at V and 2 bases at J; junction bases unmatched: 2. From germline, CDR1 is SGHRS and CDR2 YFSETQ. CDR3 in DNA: TGCGCCAGCAGCCCGACAGGGGGCAATCAGCCCCAGCATTTT. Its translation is CASSPTGGNQPQHF.

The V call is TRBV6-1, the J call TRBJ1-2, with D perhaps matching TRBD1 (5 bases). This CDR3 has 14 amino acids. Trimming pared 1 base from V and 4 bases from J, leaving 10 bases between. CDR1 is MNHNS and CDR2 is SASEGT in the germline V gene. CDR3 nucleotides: TGTGCCAGCAGTGAAGGGGGCCTCCCCTATGGCTACACCTTC. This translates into CASSEGGLPYGYTF.

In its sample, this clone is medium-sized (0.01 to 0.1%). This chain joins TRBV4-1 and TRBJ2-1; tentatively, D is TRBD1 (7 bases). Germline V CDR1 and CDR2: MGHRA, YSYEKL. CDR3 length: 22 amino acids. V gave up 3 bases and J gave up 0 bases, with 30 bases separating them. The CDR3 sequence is CASSQGPVTGMVAESSYNEQFF. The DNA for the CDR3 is TGCGCCAGCAGCCAGGGCCCCGTGACAGGGATGGTAGCGGAAAGCTCCTACAATGAGCAGTTCTTC.

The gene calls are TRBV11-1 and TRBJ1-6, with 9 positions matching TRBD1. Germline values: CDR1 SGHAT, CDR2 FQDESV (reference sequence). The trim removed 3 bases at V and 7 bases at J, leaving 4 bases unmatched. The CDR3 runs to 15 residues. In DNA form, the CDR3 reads TGTGCCAGCAGCTTGGCCGGGACAGGGAATTCACCCCTCCACTTT. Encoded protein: CASSLAGTGNSPLHF. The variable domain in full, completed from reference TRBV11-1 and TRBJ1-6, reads EAEVAQSPRYKITEKSQAVAFWCDPISGHATLYWYRQILGQGPELLVQFQDESVVDDSQLPKDRFSAERLKGVDSTLKIQPAELGDSAMYLCASSLAGTGNSPLHFGNGTRLTVT.

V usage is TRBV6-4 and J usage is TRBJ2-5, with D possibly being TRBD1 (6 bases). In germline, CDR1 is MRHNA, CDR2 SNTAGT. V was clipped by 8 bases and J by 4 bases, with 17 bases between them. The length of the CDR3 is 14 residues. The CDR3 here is CASSRDIPTETQYF. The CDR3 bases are TGTGCCAGCTCCCGGGACATTCCGACAGAGACCCAGTACTTC.

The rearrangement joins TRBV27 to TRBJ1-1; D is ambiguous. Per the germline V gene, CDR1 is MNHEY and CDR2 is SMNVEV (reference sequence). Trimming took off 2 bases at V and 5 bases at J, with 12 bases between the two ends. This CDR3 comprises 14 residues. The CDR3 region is CASSLESGWTEAFF. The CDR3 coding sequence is TGTGCCAGCAGTTTAGAGTCGGGTTGGACTGAAGCTTTCTTT.

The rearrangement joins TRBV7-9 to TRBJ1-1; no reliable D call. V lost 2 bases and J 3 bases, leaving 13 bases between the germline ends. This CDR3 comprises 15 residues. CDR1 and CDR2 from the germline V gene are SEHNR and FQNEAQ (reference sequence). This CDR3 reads CASSLHSSMDTEAFF. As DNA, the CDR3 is TGTGCCAGCAGCTTACACAGCAGCATGGACACTGAAGCTTTCTTT.

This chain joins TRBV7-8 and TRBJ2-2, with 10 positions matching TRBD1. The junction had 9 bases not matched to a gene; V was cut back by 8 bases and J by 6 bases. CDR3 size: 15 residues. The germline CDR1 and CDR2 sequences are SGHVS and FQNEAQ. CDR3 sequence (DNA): TGTGCCAGCTATTGGGGCGGGACAGGGGCCGGGGAGCTGTTTTTT. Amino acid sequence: CASYWGGTGAGELFF.

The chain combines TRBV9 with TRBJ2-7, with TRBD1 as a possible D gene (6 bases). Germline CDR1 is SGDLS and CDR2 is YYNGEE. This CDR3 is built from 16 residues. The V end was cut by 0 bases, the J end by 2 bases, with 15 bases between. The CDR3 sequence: CASSVDGSDSAYEQYF. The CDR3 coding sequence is TGTGCCAGCAGCGTAGACGGGTCGGACAGTGCCTACGAGCAGTACTTC.